These T cell receptor beta chains were read from a single sample in a study of cytomegalovirus exposure and HLA in healthy donors. TCRdb's table, derived via immunoSEQ multiplex PCR, lists solely in-frame clones and lacks some. The sample includes more than 150,000 clones, more than 85% of them seen just once. The sequencing sample was made of PBMCs. The receptors here all came from a girl under two years old in good health and CMV-seronegative. Both conserved end residues are part of each CDR3. A D gene is named only where the DNA matches it firmly. A clone size is listed for some rows: how often the clone was seen (once, few, many), or a class if it is expanded.

CDR3 protein: CASSWMDRQETQYF
CDR3 DNA: TGTGCCAGCAGCTGGATGGACAGGCAGGAGACCCAGTACTTC
V gene: TRBV7-9
J gene: TRBJ2-5
D gene: TRBD1
clone size: .

CDR3 protein: CASSAGQASQPQHF
CDR3 DNA: TGTGCCAGCAGCGCGGGACAGGCAAGTCAGCCCCAGCATTTT
V gene: TRBV9
J gene: TRBJ1-5
D gene: TRBD1
clone size: .

CDR3 protein: CAWGGEFVHEQYF
CDR3 DNA: TGTGCCTGGGGGGGGGAGTTTGTCCACGAGCAGTACTTC
V gene: TRBV30
J gene: TRBJ2-7
D gene: TRBD2
clone size: .

CDR3 protein: CASSSDSTPVGEQYF
CDR3 DNA: TGCGCCAGCAGCTCGGACTCTACTCCGGTTGGGGAGCAGTACTTC
V gene: TRBV5-1
J gene: TRBJ2-7
D gene: .
clone size: once

CDR3 protein: CASSLRGTNTEAFF
CDR3 DNA: TGTGCCAGCAGTCTCAGGGGGACGAACACTGAAGCTTTCTTT
V gene: TRBV6-5
J gene: TRBJ1-1
D gene: TRBD1
clone size: .

CDR3 protein: CASSDVWGLLEGEFF
CDR3 DNA: TGTGCCAGCAGTGACGTGTGGGGACTTCTAGAGGGAGAGTTCTTC
V gene: TRBV6-1
J gene: TRBJ2-1
D gene: .
clone size: .

CDR3 protein: CASSLPLPGQGRNEQYF
CDR3 DNA: TGTGCCAGCAGCTTACCACTCCCGGGACAGGGTCGGAACGAGCAGTACTTC
V gene: TRBV11-2
J gene: TRBJ2-7
D gene: TRBD1
clone size: .

CDR3 protein: CASRQTGTGNYGYTF
CDR3 DNA: TGTGCCAGCAGACAAACCGGGACAGGGAACTATGGCTACACCTTC
V gene: TRBV28
J gene: TRBJ1-2
D gene: TRBD1
clone size: .

CDR3 protein: CASWDRDRGYPNTEAFF
CDR3 DNA: TGTGCCAGCTGGGACCGGGACAGGGGGTATCCCAACACTGAAGCTTTCTTT
V gene: TRBV2
J gene: TRBJ1-1
D gene: TRBD1
clone size: .

CDR3 protein: CASSAGGPWDEQFF
CDR3 DNA: TGTGCCAGCAGTGCGGGGGGGCCTTGGGATGAGCAGTTCTTC
V gene: TRBV2
J gene: TRBJ2-1
D gene: TRBD2
clone size: .

CDR3 protein: CASSPGTNYGYTF
CDR3 DNA: TGCGCCAGCAGCCCCGGGACAAACTATGGCTACACCTTC
V gene: TRBV5-1
J gene: TRBJ1-2
D gene: .
clone size: .

CDR3 protein: CASSSDGTYSNQPQHF
CDR3 DNA: TGTGCCAGCAGCTCCGACGGGACTTATAGCAATCAGCCCCAGCATTTT
V gene: TRBV7-2
J gene: TRBJ1-5
D gene: .
clone size: .

CDR3 protein: CASSLVSEETQYF
CDR3 DNA: TGTGCCAGCAGCTTGGTGTCTGAAGAGACCCAGTACTTC
V gene: TRBV5-4
J gene: TRBJ2-5
D gene: .
clone size: .

CDR3 protein: CASGLDLTGDTGELFF
CDR3 DNA: TGTGCTAGTGGTTTGGACCTGACAGGAGACACCGGGGAGCTGTTTTTT
V gene: TRBV12-5
J gene: TRBJ2-2
D gene: .
clone size: .